These 30 T cell receptor beta chains were all obtained from the same sample, sequenced in a study of blood T cell repertoires in COVID-19. Profiling relied on immunoSEQ multiplex PCR, and the TCRdb table lists in-frame clones only, not all of them. The sample yields approximately 220,000 clones, over 80% seen once. Sequencing was performed on peripheral blood. These receptors were collected from a man aged 35 to 55 with acute or convalescent COVID-19.

The rearrangement links TRBV24-1 to TRBJ1-2; D not resolved. Germline V gene lookup returns CDR1 KGHDR and CDR2 SFDVKD. The germline V and J ends were trimmed by 9 bases and 0 bases, with 7 bases remaining between them. The CDR3 is made up of 12 amino acids. The CDR3 loop reads CATARTNYGYTF. The CDR3 DNA reads as TGTGCCACCGCCAGAACTAACTATGGCTACACCTTC.

This clone was detected only a few times. V and J are TRBV5-1 and TRBJ2-3, with 10 bases fitting TRBD2. From germline, CDR1 is SGHRS and CDR2 YFSETQ. The CDR3 length is 15 residues. With V trimmed by 4 bases and J by 5 bases, 7 bases remained unmatched. CDR3 amino acids: CASSASGSEGDTQYF. CDR3 DNA sequence: TGCGCCAGCAGCGCTAGCGGGAGTGAGGGAGATACGCAGTATTTT.

This clone was seen more than once but under ten times. This chain uses TRBV28 with TRBJ2-1; 15 nucleotides align to TRBD2. CDR3 length equals 18 residues. Germline V gene sequence: CDR1 MDHEN, CDR2 SYDVKM. The V and J ends lost 4 bases and 1 base, in that order; junction bases with no gene match: 5. The CDR3 is CASSWTSGRADSYNEQFF. Written as DNA, the CDR3 is TGTGCCAGCAGTTGGACTAGCGGGAGGGCCGATTCCTACAATGAGCAGTTCTTC.

The rearrangement uses TRBV11-3 and TRBJ2-7, with a tentative D call TRBD1 (6 bases). CDR3 length: 13 residues. V gave up 5 bases and J gave up 4 bases, with 12 bases separating them. The germline gives CDR1 SGHNT, CDR2 YENEEA. The CDR3 sequence is CASSLLRGYEQYF. CDR3 bases: TGTGCCAGCAGCCTACTGAGGGGGTACGAGCAGTACTTC.

The DNA of the CDR3 is TGTGCCAGCAGTTACATGGGACAGGGAAGGGGCTACACCTTC. This sequence encodes CASSYMGQGRGYTF. The rearrangement links TRBV6-2 or TRBV6-3 to TRBJ1-2, with TRBD1 matching 9 bases. The germline V gene encodes CDR1 MNHEY and CDR2 SVGEGT. Losses at the gene ends were 2 bases for V and 8 bases for J; bases not matched to a gene: 6. The CDR3 is 14 residues long.

The rearrangement joins TRBV7-8 to TRBJ2-5; 8 bases agree with TRBD2. Germline V gives CDR1 SGHVS, CDR2 FQNEAQ. The CDR3 length is 16 residues. The junction had 16 bases not matched to a gene; V was cut back by 4 bases and J by 9 bases. The CDR3 bases are TGTGCCAGCAGCTCCCCCGCAGCGGGGGCCCAGATAGCCCAGTACTTC. It is translated as CASSSPAAGAQIAQYF.

This clone was found once. The V and J genes are TRBV5-4 and TRBJ2-1; 8 positions match TRBD2. This CDR3 spans 16 amino acids. Losses at the gene ends were 2 bases for V and 2 bases for J; bases not matched to a gene: 6. Germline V gene data show CDR1 as SGHNT and CDR2 as YYREEE (reference sequence). Here the CDR3 reads CASSFPPGGAYNEQFF. CDR3 DNA sequence: TGTGCCAGCAGCTTTCCCCCGGGAGGGGCCTACAATGAGCAGTTCTTC. The entire variable domain, with the rest obtained from reference TRBV5-4 and TRBJ2-1, is as follows: ETGVTQSPTHLIKTRGQQVTLRCSSQSGHNTVSWYQQALGQGPQFIFQYYREEENGRGNFPPRFSGLQFPNYSSELNVNALELDDSALYLCASSFPPGGAYNEQFFGPGTRLTVL.

J is TRBJ2-1 and V is TRBV3-1 (or the pseudogene TRBV3-2), with a tentative D call TRBD2 (6 bases). Germline-derived CDR1 and CDR2 are LGHDT and YNNKEL (reference sequence). V was shortened by 2 bases and J by 2 bases, with 10 bases between the two germline ends. The CDR3 covers 15 residues. Here the CDR3 reads CASSQTSLAYNEQFF. Here the CDR3 DNA reads TGTGCCAGCAGCCAAACTAGCCTGGCCTACAATGAGCAGTTCTTC.

The chain has TRBV7-2 and TRBJ2-3; 7 bases fit TRBD2. Germline V gene lookup returns CDR1 SGHTA and CDR2 FQGNSA. This CDR3 is 15 amino acids long. V shed 0 bases and J 1 base; nucleotides not matched to a gene: 1. CDR3 region: CASSLAAGGTDTQYF. The CDR3 region has the DNA TGTGCCAGCAGCTTAGCGGCGGGAGGCACAGATACGCAGTATTTT.

The V and J genes are TRBV19 and TRBJ2-3; D is possibly TRBD2 (6 bases). This CDR3 has 15 amino acids. CDR1 is LNHDA and CDR2 is SQIVND in the germline V gene (reference sequence). The V and J ends lost 6 bases and 0 bases respectively, with 13 bases between them. This CDR3 is CASSPRDFSTDTQYF. CDR3 coding DNA: TGTGCCAGTAGCCCCCGGGACTTCAGCACAGATACGCAGTATTTT.

The chain uses TRBV6-5 and TRBJ1-1, with TRBD1 matching 7 bases. The CDR3 consists of 15 residues. Germline CDR1 is MNHEY and CDR2 is SVGAGI. The junction had 13 bases not matched to a gene; V was cut back by 8 bases and J by 4 bases. CDR3 bases: TGTGCCAGCGGGGTCTCAGGGGGTTGGGGCACTGAAGCTTTCTTT. It specifies CASGVSGGWGTEAFF.

The gene calls are TRBV27 and TRBJ2-4; the D gene is possibly TRBD1 (6 bases). V shed 3 bases and J shed 4 bases, with 13 bases lying between them. Germline assignment: CDR1 MNHEY and CDR2 SMNVEV (reference sequence). The CDR3 has 15 residues. The CDR3 DNA reads as TGTGCCAGCAGTTTTTGGGGACAAGGTAAAAACATTCAGTACTTC. It specifies CASSFWGQGKNIQYF.

This chain uses TRBV10-3 with TRBJ1-6, with a possible D match to TRBD1 (5 bases). The CDR3 loop spans 17 amino acids. Trimming removed 0 bases at V and 9 bases at J, with 18 bases between. Germline CDR1 ENHRY, CDR2 SYGVKD. CDR3: CAISESKGRGNSSPLHF. Here the CDR3 DNA reads TGTGCCATCAGTGAGTCCAAAGGAAGGGGTAACAGTTCACCCCTCCACTTT.

The chain recombines TRBV5-1 with TRBJ2-7; 9 nucleotides align to TRBD1. The CDR3 has 17 residues. With V trimmed by 3 bases and J by 6 bases, 16 bases remained unmatched. Germline V gene sequence: CDR1 SGHRS, CDR2 YFSETQ. CDR3 residues: CASSSTSGGTGIREQYF. The CDR3 DNA sequence: TGCGCCAGCAGCTCCACCTCAGGGGGGACAGGGATCCGCGAGCAGTACTTC.

This clone was observed a handful of times. The genes are TRBV11-2 and TRBJ2-7; tentatively, D is TRBD1 (6 bases). Germline V gene lookup returns CDR1 SGHAT and CDR2 FQNNGV. The V end was cut by 6 bases, the J end by 7 bases, with 16 bases between. This CDR3 is 13 amino acids long. CDR3 residues: CASRPDRPGEQYF. CDR3 nucleotides: TGTGCCAGCAGGCCAGACAGGCCGGGGGAGCAGTACTTC.

This clone was picked up one time. V and J are TRBV9 and TRBJ1-4, with D maybe TRBD1 (6 bases). The length of the CDR3 is 17 residues. V lost 0 bases and J 4 bases, leaving 16 bases between the germline ends. Germline CDR1 and CDR2: SGDLS and YYNGEE. CDR3: CASSVGGPTGINEKLFF. As DNA, the CDR3 is TGTGCCAGCAGCGTAGGGGGTCCAACAGGGATTAATGAAAAACTGTTTTTT.

This rearrangement joins TRBV30 to TRBJ1-6; 8 bases map to TRBD1. CDR1 and CDR2 from the germline V gene are GTSNPN and SVGIG (reference sequence). CDR3 length: 14 amino acids. Trimming took 3 bases from V and 8 from J; bases not matched to a gene: 6. Here the CDR3 DNA reads TGTGCCTGGAGGCTGACAGGGGATTATTCACCCCTCCACTTT. Protein product: CAWRLTGDYSPLHF.

The rearrangement links TRBV7-9 to TRBJ1-2; D uncertain. Trimming pared 3 bases from V and 0 bases from J, leaving 11 bases between. This CDR3 contains 15 residues. Per the germline V gene, CDR1 is SEHNR and CDR2 is FQNEAQ (reference sequence). CDR3 sequence reads: CASSLAYTANYGYTF. For the CDR3, the DNA is TGTGCCAGCAGCTTGGCTTACACCGCTAACTATGGCTACACCTTC.

CDR3 bases: TGCAGTGCTAGTTCACTACGGGGGACCAATGAGCAGTTCTTC. This gives the protein CSASSLRGTNEQFF. The chain employs TRBV20-1 and TRBJ2-1; D is possibly TRBD2 (6 bases). Germline V gene sequence: CDR1 DFQATT, CDR2 SNEGSKA (reference sequence). This CDR3 region has 14 residues. Trimming cost V 3 bases and J 6 bases, with 15 bases left between them.

The chain uses TRBV27 and TRBJ1-6; 8 bases agree with TRBD1. This CDR3 comprises 18 residues. Germline CDR1 and CDR2: MNHEY and SMNVEV (reference sequence). Trimming at V came to 5 bases and at J to 1 base, leaving 10 bases not matched to a gene. The CDR3 sequence is CASSPGTGGGSYNSPLHF. CDR3 nucleotide sequence: TGTGCCAGCAGTCCCGGGACAGGTGGAGGGTCCTATAATTCACCCCTCCACTTT.

The gene calls are TRBV6-5 and TRBJ1-6; 7 bases line up with TRBD1. The CDR3 length is 13 residues. V lost 9 bases to trimming and J lost 5 bases; unmatched junction nucleotides: 4. Germline loops: CDR1 MNHEY, CDR2 SVGAGI. The DNA for the CDR3 is TGTGCCAGTGGGACAGCGAATAATTCACCCCTCCACTTT. Translated, it gives CASGTANNSPLHF.

This chain uses TRBV18 with TRBJ2-7, with TRBD2 as a possible D gene (5 bases). The CDR3 length is 14 residues. Germline CDR1 reads KGHSH; CDR2 reads LQKENI. Trimming removed 1 base from V and 3 bases from J, with 10 bases in between. The CDR3, as DNA: TGTGCCAGCTCACCACAAGCGGACGGCTACGAGCAGTACTTC. Amino acids: CASSPQADGYEQYF.

The chain recombines TRBV9 with TRBJ2-6; 8 bases align to TRBD1. Germline V gene data show CDR1 as SGDLS and CDR2 as YYNGEE. The CDR3 spans 19 residues. The V and J ends lost 3 bases and 3 bases, in that order; junction bases with no gene match: 14. The CDR3 DNA sequence: TGTGCCAGCAGCGATGAGAAGGGCAGGGGGCACGGTGGGGCCAACGTCCTGACTTTC. Translation: CASSDEKGRGHGGANVLTF.

V gene TRBV5-6 combines with J gene TRBJ2-1; 9 nucleotides line up with TRBD2. The germline V gene has CDR1 SGHDT and CDR2 YYEEEE. This CDR3 contains 19 residues. The J segment lost 1 base and the V segment lost 0 bases, leaving 11 bases of the junction unmatched. The CDR3 here is CASSLVRALAGLSYNEQFF. The CDR3 nucleotides are TGTGCCAGCAGCTTGGTCCGAGCTCTAGCGGGACTATCCTACAATGAGCAGTTCTTC.

The CDR3 sequence is CASSLDRTATNEKLFF. CDR3 in DNA: TGTGCCAGCAGCCTCGACAGGACTGCAACTAATGAAAAACTGTTTTTT. The chain couples TRBV11-2 to TRBJ1-4; TRBD1 is a possible D gene (6 bases). Germline-derived CDR1 and CDR2 are SGHAT and FQNNGV. The CDR3 extends over 16 amino acids. The ends were cut back, 5 bases at V and 0 bases at J, with 13 bases in the middle.

The chain carries TRBV7-2 and TRBJ2-3, with 9 bases identical to TRBD1. V lost 4 bases and J lost 4; bases outside the gene matches: 9. Germline V gene sequence: CDR1 SGHTA, CDR2 FQGNSA. This CDR3 is 16 amino acids long. CDR3 nucleotide sequence: TGTGCCAGCAGCTGGACCGGGACAGGGAATGCAGATACGCAGTATTTT. This gives the protein CASSWTGTGNADTQYF.

The chain carries TRBV11-2 and TRBJ2-1; TRBD2 matches 13 bases. Germline values: CDR1 SGHAT, CDR2 FQNNGV. Trimming cost V 3 bases and J 8 bases; bases outside gene matches: 10. The CDR3 has 17 amino acids. For the CDR3, the DNA is TGTGCCAGCAGCTTTCGACTAGCGGGAGGAGGGACGCATGAGCAGTTCTTC. Translation: CASSFRLAGGGTHEQFF. The variable domain in full, with the rest retrieved from reference TRBV11-2 and TRBJ2-1, is EAGVAQSPRYKIIEKRQSVAFWCNPISGHATLYWYQQILGQGPKLLIQFQNNGVVDDSQLPKDRFSAERLKGVDSTLKIQPAKLEDSAVYLCASSFRLAGGGTHEQFFGPGTRLTVL.

This clone occurred once. This chain joins TRBV4-2 and TRBJ2-5, with D possibly TRBD2 on 5 matching bases. There are 14 residues in the CDR3. V lost 1 base and J lost 7, with 13 bases in between. The germline gives CDR1 LGHNA, CDR2 YNFKEQ. DNA for the CDR3: TGTGCCAGCAGCCAAGCCCCCCAAGGAGGGACCCAGTACTTC. Translating it yields CASSQAPQGGTQYF.

With regard to this clone: Within the sample, other DNA sequences also encode this same CDR3. The chain uses TRBV5-1 and TRBJ1-1, with 9 bases lining up with TRBD1. The CDR3 contains 15 residues. V dropped 0 bases and J dropped 5; count of bases not matched to a gene: 5. Germline V gives CDR1 SGHRS, CDR2 YFSETQ. The DNA for the CDR3 is TGCGCCAGCAGCTTGGCAGGACAGGGGCAGACTGAAGCTTTCTTT. Its translation is CASSLAGQGQTEAFF.

The J gene is TRBJ2-3, the V gene TRBV11-2, with 10 bases aligning to TRBD2. CDR1 and CDR2 from the germline V gene are SGHAT and FQNNGV. This CDR3 contains 16 residues. V lost 1 base, J lost 1 base, and 2 bases stayed unmatched. In DNA, the CDR3 is TGTGCCAGCAGCTTAGCGCTAGCGGGAGGCACAGATACGCAGTATTTT. As protein: CASSLALAGGTDTQYF.